A single sample gave rise to the 23 T cell receptor beta chains below, sequenced in a study of Graves' ophthalmopathy and Graves' hyperthyroidism. RNA transcripts were the source from which TCR beta CDR3 regions were amplified. The first round was an RT-PCR with HTBI primers, and the second round was a multiplex PCR. TCRdb analysed the multiplex PCR reads with MiXCR anew, one entry per CDR3 protein. The sample contains almost 750,000 distinct CDR3 sequences, 40% of which appear only once. Sequenced: peripheral blood. These receptors were obtained from an adult man with Graves' ophthalmopathy.

Remarks on this clonotype: A much larger clonotype is one base distant, so this may be a read error. The genes are TRBV2 and TRBJ1-1; D gene ambiguous. Trimming took off 6 bases at V and 5 bases at J, with 16 bases between the two ends. CDR1 SNHLY and CDR2 FYNNEI come from the germline V gene. CDR3 length: 14 amino acids. This CDR3 is CASSLKLGETEAFF. In DNA form, the CDR3 reads TGTGCCAGCAGCCTCAAGCTGGGAGAGACTGAAGCTTTCTTT.

Ten or more counts support this clonotype. The chain joins TRBV20-1 to TRBJ2-5, with unresolved D. V dropped 6 bases and J dropped 5 bases, with 13 bases sitting between them. Germline CDR1 and CDR2: DFQATT and SNEGSKA (reference sequence). The CDR3 totals 12 residues. The CDR3 region is CSAARASETQYF. The CDR3 DNA sequence: TGCAGTGCCGCGAGAGCGTCCGAGACCCAGTACTTC.

The CDR3: CASSARDSSSGELFF. CDR3 DNA sequence: TGTGCCAGCAGTGCTAGAGATTCATCCTCCGGGGAGCTGTTTTTT. V is TRBV25-1 and J is TRBJ2-2; D gene uncertain. Trimming pared 4 bases from V and 6 bases from J, leaving 15 bases between. Germline V CDR1 and CDR2: MGHDK, SYGVNS. The CDR3 has 15 amino acids.

Remarks on this clonotype: Germline and junction disagree at one end, which may indicate a read error. V usage is TRBV10-2 and J usage is TRBJ1-5; a possible D gene is TRBD1 (5 bases). CDR1 is WSHSY and CDR2 is SAAADI in the germline V gene. This CDR3 contains 15 residues. CDR3 DNA sequence: TGTGCCAGCAGTTTAAGTCAGGGAGGCAATCAGCCCCAGCATTTT. Translating it yields CASSLSQGGNQPQHF.

For the CDR3, the DNA is TGTGCCAGCAGTTTAGGGGCAGGGATTAGCTCTGGAAACACCATATATTTT. The encoded protein is CASSLGAGISSGNTIYF. The genes are TRBV12-3 or TRBV12-4 and TRBJ1-3; a weak D match, TRBD1 (5 bases). V was trimmed by 1 base and J by 0 bases, leaving 13 bases between them. The CDR3 contains 17 residues.

This chain connects TRBV5-8 to TRBJ1-5; 7 nucleotides align to TRBD1. With 0 bases clipped from V and 5 bases from J, the junction kept 8 bases outside the gene matches. Germline CDR1 SGHTS, CDR2 YDEGEE. CDR3 length: 16 amino acids. The CDR3 sequence: CASSLVPHRGDQPQHF. DNA for the CDR3: TGTGCCAGCAGCTTGGTTCCTCACAGGGGTGATCAGCCCCAGCATTTT.

V gene TRBV20-1 combines with J gene TRBJ2-7; 8 bases map to TRBD1. The CDR3 has 14 amino acids. V gave up 0 bases and J gave up 3 bases; unmatched junction bases: 4. Germline lookup yields CDR1 DFQATT and CDR2 SNEGSKA (reference sequence). CDR3 region: CSARDLGQDYEQYF. Here the CDR3 DNA reads TGCAGTGCTAGAGACCTGGGACAGGACTACGAGCAGTACTTC.

The chain couples TRBV7-9 to TRBJ2-2; 7 bases are shared with TRBD2. The junction had 5 bases not matched to a gene; V was cut back by 1 base and J by 0 bases. In germline, CDR1 is SEHNR, CDR2 FQNEAQ (reference sequence). The CDR3 totals 17 residues. CDR3 region: CASSLVAGVANTGELFF. CDR3 sequence (DNA): TGTGCCAGCAGCTTAGTGGCGGGAGTCGCGAACACCGGGGAGCTGTTTTTT.

Ten or more counts support this clonotype. V is TRBV20-1 and J is TRBJ1-5, with D perhaps TRBD1 (5 bases). V lost 7 bases, J lost 7 bases, and 5 bases lay in between. The CDR3 consists of 9 residues. Germline CDR1 reads DFQATT; CDR2 reads SNEGSKA (reference sequence). CDR3 bases: TGCAGTGGGGGCCAGCCCCAGCATTTT. Its translation is CSGGQPQHF.

This clonotype showed up just a few times. The chain carries TRBV9 and TRBJ1-6; D ambiguous. The V end was cut by 4 bases, the J end by 8 bases, with 16 bases between. CDR3 size: 15 residues. Germline V lookup: CDR1 SGDLS, CDR2 YYNGEE. As DNA, the CDR3 is TGTGCCAGCAGCCAAGGGCCAGGCATTGATTCACCCCTCCACTTT. It codes for CASSQGPGIDSPLHF.

About this clonotype itself: With a much larger clone just one base away, this may be a read error. This rearrangement joins TRBV20-1 to TRBJ1-6, with 10 bases identical to TRBD1. The CDR3 sequence is 14 residues long. The ends lost 6 bases at V and 8 bases at J; junction bases unmatched: 7. Per germline, CDR1 DFQATT and CDR2 SNEGSKA (reference sequence). DNA for the CDR3: TGCAGTGCACGACAGGGGGCGGAGGATTCACCCCTCCACTTT. Protein: CSARQGAEDSPLHF.

This clonotype has more than one count but fewer than ten. Mismatch with germline at one junction end may stem from a read error. The CDR3 DNA follows: TGTGCCAGCAGTTACTCGAGCCAGGGGTTCGGTCAGCCCCAGCATTTT. As protein: CASSYSSQGFGQPQHF. The chain joins TRBV24-1 to TRBJ1-5, with a tentative D call TRBD1 (6 bases). From germline, CDR1 is KGHDR and CDR2 SFDVKD. This CDR3 has 16 amino acids.

This clonotype was detected only a few times. The V gene is TRBV19, the J gene TRBJ1-4; 10 bases agree with TRBD1. Trimming at V came to 10 bases and at J to 8 bases, leaving 13 bases not matched to a gene. CDR1 is LNHDA and CDR2 is SQIVND in the germline V gene (reference sequence). CDR3 length: 15 residues. The chain's CDR3 is CATPGLGQGIEKLFF. Written as DNA, the CDR3 is TGTGCCACCCCAGGACTGGGACAGGGGATCGAAAAACTGTTTTTT.

In this sample, this clonotype turned up many times. This chain uses TRBV2 with TRBJ1-4; no clear D gene. Trimming took off 6 bases at V and 8 bases at J, with 16 bases between the two ends. Germline V gene data show CDR1 as SNHLY and CDR2 as FYNNEI. CDR3 length: 14 amino acids. CDR3 coding DNA: TGTGCCAGCAGCAGAGGACGGGGAGAGGAAAAACTGTTTTTT. It encodes CASSRGRGEEKLFF.

J is TRBJ1-5 and V is TRBV24-1, with D tentatively TRBD1 (6 bases). The germline CDR1 and CDR2 sequences are KGHDR and SFDVKD. The V end lost 4 bases, the J end lost 11 bases, and 20 bases lay between the germline ends. CDR3 length: 15 amino acids. The CDR3 coding sequence is TGTGCCACCAGTGAGGGCGGGGGGGCACAAGAGACCCAGCATTTT. Translated: CATSEGGGAQETQHF.

CDR3: CASSARQGGSGANVLTF. As DNA, the CDR3 is TGTGCCAGCAGCGCCCGACAGGGCGGCTCTGGGGCCAACGTCCTGACTTTC. The chain recombines TRBV7-2 with TRBJ2-6; TRBD1 matches at 7 bases. Germline values: CDR1 SGHTA, CDR2 FQGNSA. Trimming took 5 bases from V and 0 from J; bases not matched to a gene: 7. The CDR3 totals 17 residues.

This clonotype turned up a few times. Here the CDR3 DNA reads TGTGCCAGCAGCCCAGGACGGGCGGGTTACGAGCAGTACTTC. It encodes CASSPGRAGYEQYF. V usage is TRBV7-9 and J usage is TRBJ2-7; maybe TRBD2 (5 bases). Trimming took 5 bases from V and 4 from J, leaving 15 bases between them. Germline-derived CDR1 and CDR2 are SEHNR and FQNEAQ (reference sequence). The CDR3 has 14 amino acids. Full variable domain (remainder filled in from reference TRBV7-9 and TRBJ2-7): DTGVSQNPRHKITKRGQNVTFRCDPISEHNRLYWYRQTLGQGPEFLTYFQNEAQLEKSRLLSDRFSAERPKGSFSTLEIQRTEQGDSAMYLCASSPGRAGYEQYFGPGTRLTVT.

The genes are TRBV10-2 and TRBJ2-1; D not resolved. The CDR3 is 11 residues long. Germline V gene sequence: CDR1 WSHSY, CDR2 SAAADI. V lost 7 bases, J lost 5 bases, and 6 bases lay in between. In DNA, the CDR3 is TGCGCCAGCACAGACAACAATGAGCAGTTCTTC. Translating it yields CASTDNNEQFF.

This clonotype was found many times. A read error may explain this, as a much larger clone is one base away. The DNA for the CDR3 is TGTGCCAGCAGCTCTCGGACGGCGGCGGAGGCCAACGTCCTGACTTTC. Translated, it gives CASSSRTAAEANVLTF. The J gene is TRBJ2-6, the V gene TRBV7-2; no definite D call. The ends were cut back, 4 bases at V and 6 bases at J, with 16 bases in the middle. The CDR3 has 16 amino acids. Germline CDR1 is SGHTA and CDR2 is FQGNSA.

Turning to this clonotype: A read error may account for a junction end that differs from germline. CDR3 DNA: TGTGCCAGCAGTTTAGCCGGGGCCTGGAACACCGGGGAGCTGTTTTTT. Its translation is CASSLAGAWNTGELFF. The chain is built from TRBV7-2 and TRBJ2-2; D tentatively fits TRBD1 or TRBD2 (5 bases each). The CDR3 spans 16 residues. The V gene's germline CDR1 is SGHTA and CDR2 FQGNSA.

A note on this clonotype: A much larger clone lies a single base off, so this may be a read error. V and J are TRBV15 and TRBJ2-2; no reliable D call. Germline V lookup: CDR1 LNHNV, CDR2 YYDKDF (reference sequence). There are 14 residues in the CDR3. CDR3 sequence: CATGRDSVSGELFF. In nucleotides, the CDR3 is TGTGCCACCGGCAGAGATTCGGTATCTGGGGAGCTGTTTTTT.

The chain combines TRBV25-1 with TRBJ2-5; either TRBD1 or TRBD2 may fit D (7 bases each). The CDR3 sequence is 14 residues long. CDR1 is MGHDK, CDR2 SYGVNS, per germline. Trimming pared 5 bases from V and 5 bases from J, leaving 15 bases between. The CDR3 nucleotides read TGTGCCAGCAGTCCCCACAGGGGAGGGGAGACCCAGTACTTC. It translates to CASSPHRGGETQYF. Using reference TRBV25-1 and TRBJ2-5 for the parts outside the CDR3, the full variable domain is EADIYQTPRYLVIGTGKKITLECSQTMGHDKMYWYQQDPGMELHLIHYSYGVNSTEKGDLSSESTVSRIRTEHFPLTLESARPSHTSQYLCASSPHRGGETQYFGPGTRLLVL.

This clonotype was seen repeatedly, ten times or more. As DNA, the CDR3 is TGTGCCACCAGCAGAGTAGGACAGATTAACTATGGCTACACCTTC. It encodes CATSRVGQINYGYTF. The genes are TRBV15 and TRBJ1-2, with D possibly matching TRBD1 (6 bases). CDR1 is LNHNV, CDR2 YYDKDF, per germline (reference sequence). The V end lost 1 base, the J end lost 1 base, and 10 bases lay between the germline ends. The CDR3 runs 15 residues.